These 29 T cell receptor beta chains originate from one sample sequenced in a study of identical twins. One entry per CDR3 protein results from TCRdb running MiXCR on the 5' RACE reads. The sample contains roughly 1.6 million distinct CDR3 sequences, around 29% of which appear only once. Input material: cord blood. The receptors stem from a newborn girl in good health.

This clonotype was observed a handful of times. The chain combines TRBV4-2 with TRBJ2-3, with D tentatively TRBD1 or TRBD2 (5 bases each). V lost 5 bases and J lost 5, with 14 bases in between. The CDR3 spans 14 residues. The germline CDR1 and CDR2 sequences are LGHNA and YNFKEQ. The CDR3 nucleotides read TGTGCCAGCAGCATGCGAGGGGACCAAGATACGCAGTATTTT. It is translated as CASSMRGDQDTQYF.

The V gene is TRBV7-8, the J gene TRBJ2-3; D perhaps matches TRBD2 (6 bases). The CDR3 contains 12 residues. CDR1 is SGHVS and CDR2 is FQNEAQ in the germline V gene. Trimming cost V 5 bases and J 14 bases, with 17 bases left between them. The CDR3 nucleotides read TGTGCCAGCAGCGCAGCGGGTCCTTATTGGTATTTT. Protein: CASSAAGPYWYF.

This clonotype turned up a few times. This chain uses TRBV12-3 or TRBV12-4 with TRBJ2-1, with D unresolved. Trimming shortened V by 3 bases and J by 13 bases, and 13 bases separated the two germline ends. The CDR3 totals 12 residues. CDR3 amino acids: CASSLGPTPQFF. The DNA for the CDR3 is TGTGCCAGCAGTTTGGGCCCCACCCCCCAGTTCTTC.

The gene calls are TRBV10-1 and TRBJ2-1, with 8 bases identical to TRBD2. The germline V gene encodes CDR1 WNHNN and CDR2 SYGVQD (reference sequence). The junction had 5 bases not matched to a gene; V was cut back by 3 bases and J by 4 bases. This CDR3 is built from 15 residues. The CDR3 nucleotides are TGCGCCAGCAGTGATAGCGGGGAAAAGTACAATGAGCAGTTCTTC. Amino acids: CASSDSGEKYNEQFF.

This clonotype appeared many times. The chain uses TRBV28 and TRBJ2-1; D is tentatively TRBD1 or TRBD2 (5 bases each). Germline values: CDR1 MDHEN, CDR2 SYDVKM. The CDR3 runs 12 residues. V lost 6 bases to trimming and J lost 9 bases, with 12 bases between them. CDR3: CASRPSGGEQFF. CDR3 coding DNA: TGTGCCAGCAGGCCAAGTGGGGGTGAGCAGTTCTTC.

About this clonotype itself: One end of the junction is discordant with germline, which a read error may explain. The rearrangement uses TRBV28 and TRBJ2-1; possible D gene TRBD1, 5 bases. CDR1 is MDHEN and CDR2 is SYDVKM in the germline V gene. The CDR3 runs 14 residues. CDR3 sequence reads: CASNVPGPYNGQFF. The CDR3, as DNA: TGTGCCAGCAATGTCCCAGGGCCCTACAATGGGCAGTTCTTC.

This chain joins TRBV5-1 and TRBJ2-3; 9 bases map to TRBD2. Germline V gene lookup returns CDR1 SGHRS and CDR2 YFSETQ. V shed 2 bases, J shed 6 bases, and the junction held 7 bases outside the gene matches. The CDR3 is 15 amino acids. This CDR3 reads CASSFGLAQWDTQYF. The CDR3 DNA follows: TGCGCCAGCAGCTTTGGACTAGCGCAGTGGGATACGCAGTATTTT.

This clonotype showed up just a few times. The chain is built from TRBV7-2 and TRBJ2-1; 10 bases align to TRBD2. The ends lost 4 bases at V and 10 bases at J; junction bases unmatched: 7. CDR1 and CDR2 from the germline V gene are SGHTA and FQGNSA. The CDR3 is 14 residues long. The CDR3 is CASSWTSGPSEQFF. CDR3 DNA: TGTGCCAGCAGCTGGACTAGCGGTCCCTCCGAGCAGTTCTTC.

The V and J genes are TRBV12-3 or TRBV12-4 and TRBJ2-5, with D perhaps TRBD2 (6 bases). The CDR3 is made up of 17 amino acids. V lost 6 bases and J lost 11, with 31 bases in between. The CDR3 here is CASSFALLAHTYDEQYF. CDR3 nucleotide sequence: TGTGCCAGCAGCTTCGCCCTACTAGCTCATACCTACGATGAGCAGTACTTC.

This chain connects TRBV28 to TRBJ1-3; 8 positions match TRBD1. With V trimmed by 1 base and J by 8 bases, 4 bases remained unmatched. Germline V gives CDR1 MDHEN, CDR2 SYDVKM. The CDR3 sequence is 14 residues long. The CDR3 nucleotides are TGTGCCAGCAGTTTATCCCTGACAGGGGACACCATATATTTT. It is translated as CASSLSLTGDTIYF.

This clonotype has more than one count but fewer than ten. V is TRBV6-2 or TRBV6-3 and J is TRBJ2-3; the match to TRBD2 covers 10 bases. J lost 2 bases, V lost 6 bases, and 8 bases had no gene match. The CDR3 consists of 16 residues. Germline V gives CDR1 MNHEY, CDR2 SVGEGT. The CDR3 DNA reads TGTGCCAGCAGCCCAGTAGCGGGGGGCCCCACAGATACGCAGTATTTT. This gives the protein CASSPVAGGPTDTQYF.

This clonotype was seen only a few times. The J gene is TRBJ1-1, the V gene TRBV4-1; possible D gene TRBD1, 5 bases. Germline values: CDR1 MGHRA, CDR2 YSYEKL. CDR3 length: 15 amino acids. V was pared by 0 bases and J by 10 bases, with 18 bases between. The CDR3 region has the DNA TGCGCCAGCAGCCAAGACACAACGGGGCGGGTTGGAGCTTTCTTT. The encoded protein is CASSQDTTGRVGAFF.

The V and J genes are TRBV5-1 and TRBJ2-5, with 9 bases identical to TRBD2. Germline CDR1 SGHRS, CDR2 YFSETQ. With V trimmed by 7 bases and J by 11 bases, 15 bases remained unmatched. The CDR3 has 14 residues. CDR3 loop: CASGVMTSGNEQYF. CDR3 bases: TGCGCCAGCGGGGTAATGACTAGCGGCAATGAGCAGTACTTC. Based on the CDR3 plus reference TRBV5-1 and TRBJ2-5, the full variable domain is KAGVTQTPRYLIKTRGQQVTLSCSPISGHRSVSWYQQTPGQGLQFLFEYFSETQRNKGNFPGRFSGRQFSNSRSEMNVSTLELGDSALYLCASGVMTSGNEQYFGPGTRLLVL.

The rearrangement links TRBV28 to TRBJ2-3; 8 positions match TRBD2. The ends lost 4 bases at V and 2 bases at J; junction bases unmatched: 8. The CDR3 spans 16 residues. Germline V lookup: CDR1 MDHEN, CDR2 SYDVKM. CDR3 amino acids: CASSSGSGIYTDTQYF. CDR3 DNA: TGTGCCAGCAGTTCGGGTAGCGGGATATACACAGATACGCAGTATTTT. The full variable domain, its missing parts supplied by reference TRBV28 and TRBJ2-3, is DVKVTQSSRYLVKRTGEKVFLECVQDMDHENMFWYRQDPGLGLRLIYFSYDVKMKEKGDIPEGYSVSREKKERFSLILESASTNQTSMYLCASSSGSGIYTDTQYFGPGTRLTVL.

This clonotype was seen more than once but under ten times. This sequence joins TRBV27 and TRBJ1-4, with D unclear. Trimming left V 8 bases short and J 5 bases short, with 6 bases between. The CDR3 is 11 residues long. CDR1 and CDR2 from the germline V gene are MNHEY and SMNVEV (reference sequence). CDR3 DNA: TGTGCCAGCCCCGACAATGAAAAACTGTTTTTT. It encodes CASPDNEKLFF.

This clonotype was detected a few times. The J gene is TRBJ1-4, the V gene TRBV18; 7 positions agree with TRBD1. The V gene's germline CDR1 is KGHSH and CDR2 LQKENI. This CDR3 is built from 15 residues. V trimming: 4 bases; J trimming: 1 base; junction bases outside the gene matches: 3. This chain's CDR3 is CASSQRQGTNEKLFF. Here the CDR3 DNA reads TGTGCCAGCTCACAACGACAGGGAACTAATGAAAAACTGTTTTTT.

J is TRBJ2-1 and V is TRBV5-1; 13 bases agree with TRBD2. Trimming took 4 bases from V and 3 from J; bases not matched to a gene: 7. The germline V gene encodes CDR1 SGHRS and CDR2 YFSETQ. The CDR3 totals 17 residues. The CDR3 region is CASSPPTSGGLYNEQFF. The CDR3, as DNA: TGCGCCAGCAGCCCACCGACTAGCGGGGGGCTCTACAATGAGCAGTTCTTC.

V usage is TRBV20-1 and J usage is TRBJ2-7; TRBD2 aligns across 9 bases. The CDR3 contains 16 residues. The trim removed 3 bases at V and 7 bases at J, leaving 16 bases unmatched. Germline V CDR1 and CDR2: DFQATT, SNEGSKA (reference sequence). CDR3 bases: TGCAGTGCTAGCCCCCTTCTAGCGGGACCTGACAATGAGCAGTACTTC. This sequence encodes CSASPLLAGPDNEQYF.

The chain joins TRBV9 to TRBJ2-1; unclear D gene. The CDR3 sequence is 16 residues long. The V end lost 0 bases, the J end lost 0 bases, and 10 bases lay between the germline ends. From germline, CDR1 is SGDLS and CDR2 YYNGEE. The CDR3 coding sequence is TGTGCCAGCAGCGTAGGAGGCTTGAGCTCCTACAATGAGCAGTTCTTC. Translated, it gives CASSVGGLSSYNEQFF.

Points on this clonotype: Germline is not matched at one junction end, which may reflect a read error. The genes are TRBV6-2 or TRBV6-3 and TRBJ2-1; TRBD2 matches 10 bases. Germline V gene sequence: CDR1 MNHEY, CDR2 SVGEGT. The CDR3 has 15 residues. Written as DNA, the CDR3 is TGTGCCAGCGGTTACGCGGGACTAGCGAAGAATGAGCAGTTCTTC. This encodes CASGYAGLAKNEQFF.

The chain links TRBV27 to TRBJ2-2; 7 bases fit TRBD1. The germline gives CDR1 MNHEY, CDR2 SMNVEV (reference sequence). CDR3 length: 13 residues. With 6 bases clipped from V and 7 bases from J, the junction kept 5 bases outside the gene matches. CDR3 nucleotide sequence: TGTGCCAGCAGGAGGACAGGAGGCGGGGAGCTGTTTTTT. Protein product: CASRRTGGGELFF.

CDR3 residues: CSARDVIAVQETQYF. The CDR3 DNA sequence: TGCAGTGCTAGAGATGTAATAGCAGTCCAAGAGACCCAGTACTTC. The V and J genes are TRBV20-1 and TRBJ2-5, with D unresolved. Between the trimmed V and J ends, which lost 0 bases and 1 base, there was a span of 12 bases. The CDR3 extends over 15 amino acids. CDR1 and CDR2 (germline): DFQATT, SNEGSKA (reference sequence).

The CDR3 DNA follows: TGTGCCATGACCGGGACTAGCGGTTGCAGCTCCTACAATGAGCAGTACTTC. Protein product: CAMTGTSGCSSYNEQYF. The chain is built from TRBV10-3 and TRBJ2-1; 11 bases agree with TRBD2. The DNA end is more similar to TRBJ2-7, so the J call may be wrong. The CDR3 has 17 residues. Germline V gene data show CDR1 as ENHRY and CDR2 as SYGVKD.

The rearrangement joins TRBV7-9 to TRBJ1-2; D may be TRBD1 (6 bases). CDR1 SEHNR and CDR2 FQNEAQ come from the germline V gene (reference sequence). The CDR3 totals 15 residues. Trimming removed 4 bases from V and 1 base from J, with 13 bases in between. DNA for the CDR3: TGTGCCAGCAGCTCCTCGCCGGGACATAACTATGGCTACACCTTC. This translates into CASSSSPGHNYGYTF.

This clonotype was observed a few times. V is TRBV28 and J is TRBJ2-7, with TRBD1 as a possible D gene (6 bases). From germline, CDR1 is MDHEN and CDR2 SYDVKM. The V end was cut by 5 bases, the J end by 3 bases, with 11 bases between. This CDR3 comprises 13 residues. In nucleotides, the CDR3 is TGTGCCAGCAGTGTAGGGGGTTTCTACGAGCAGTACTTC. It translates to CASSVGGFYEQYF.

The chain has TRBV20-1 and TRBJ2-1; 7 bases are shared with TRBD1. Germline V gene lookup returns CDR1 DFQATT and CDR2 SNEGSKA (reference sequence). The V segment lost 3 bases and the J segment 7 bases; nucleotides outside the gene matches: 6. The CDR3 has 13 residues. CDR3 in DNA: TGCAGTGCTAGCCGGGACAGACTTAATGAGCAGTTCTTC. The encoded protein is CSASRDRLNEQFF.

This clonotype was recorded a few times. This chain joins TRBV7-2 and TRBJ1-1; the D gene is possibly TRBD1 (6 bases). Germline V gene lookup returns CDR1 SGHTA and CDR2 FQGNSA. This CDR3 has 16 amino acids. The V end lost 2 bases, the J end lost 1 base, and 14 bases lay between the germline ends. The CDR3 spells CASSLTKGGANTEAFF. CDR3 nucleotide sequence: TGTGCCAGCAGCTTAACTAAAGGGGGGGCGAACACTGAAGCTTTCTTT.

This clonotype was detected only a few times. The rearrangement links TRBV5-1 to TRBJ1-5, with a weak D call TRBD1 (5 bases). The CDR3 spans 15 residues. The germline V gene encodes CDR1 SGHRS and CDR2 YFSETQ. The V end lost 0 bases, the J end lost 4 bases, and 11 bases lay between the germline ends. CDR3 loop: CASSLGGYKNQPQHF. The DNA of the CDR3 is TGCGCCAGCAGCTTGGGGGGGTACAAAAATCAGCCCCAGCATTTT.

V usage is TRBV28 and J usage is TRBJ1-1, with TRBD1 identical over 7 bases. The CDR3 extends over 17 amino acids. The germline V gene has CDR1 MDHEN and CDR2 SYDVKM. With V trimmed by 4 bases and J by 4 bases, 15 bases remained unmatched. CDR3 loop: CASSSPRAGGRSTEAFF. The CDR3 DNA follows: TGTGCCAGCAGTTCCCCGCGGGCAGGGGGAAGGAGCACTGAAGCTTTCTTT.